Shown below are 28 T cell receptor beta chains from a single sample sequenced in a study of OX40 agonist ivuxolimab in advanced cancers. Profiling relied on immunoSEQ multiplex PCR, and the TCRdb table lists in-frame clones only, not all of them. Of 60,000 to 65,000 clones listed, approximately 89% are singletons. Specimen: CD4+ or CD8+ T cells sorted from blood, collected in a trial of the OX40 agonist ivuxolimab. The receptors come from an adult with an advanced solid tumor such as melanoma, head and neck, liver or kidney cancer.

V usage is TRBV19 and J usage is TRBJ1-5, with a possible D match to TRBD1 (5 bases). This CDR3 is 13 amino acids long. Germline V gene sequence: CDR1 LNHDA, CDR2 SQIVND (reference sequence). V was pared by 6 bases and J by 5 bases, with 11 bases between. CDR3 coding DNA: TGTGCCAGTAGGGACGTAGGGGATCAGCCCCAGCATTTT. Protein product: CASRDVGDQPQHF. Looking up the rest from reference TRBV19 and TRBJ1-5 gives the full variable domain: DGGITQSPKYLFRKEGQNVTLSCEQNLNHDAMYWYRQDPGQGLRLIYYSQIVNDFQKGDIAEGYSVSREKKESFPLTVTSAQKNPTAFYLCASRDVGDQPQHFGDGTRLSIL.

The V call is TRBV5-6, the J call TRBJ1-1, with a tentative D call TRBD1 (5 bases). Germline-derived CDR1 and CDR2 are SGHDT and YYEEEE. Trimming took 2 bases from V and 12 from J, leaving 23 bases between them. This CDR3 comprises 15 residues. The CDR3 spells CASSFPRAPGSETFF. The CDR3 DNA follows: TGTGCCAGCAGCTTCCCCAGGGCTCCCGGAAGCGAAACTTTCTTT.

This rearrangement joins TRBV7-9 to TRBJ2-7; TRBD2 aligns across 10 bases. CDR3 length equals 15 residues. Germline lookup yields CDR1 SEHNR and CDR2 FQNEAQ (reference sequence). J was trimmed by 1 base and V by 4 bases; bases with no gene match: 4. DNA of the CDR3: TGTGCCAGCAGCTCCTGGACTAGCGGTTCCTACGAGCAGTACTTC. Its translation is CASSSWTSGSYEQYF.

The CDR3 reads CASREDPSSSYEQYF. In nucleotides, the CDR3 is TGTGCCAGCAGAGAGGACCCGTCCAGCTCCTACGAGCAGTACTTC. The rearrangement uses TRBV7-9 and TRBJ2-7; D is undetermined. CDR3 size: 15 residues. Deletions cut 6 bases from V and 0 bases from J, with 15 bases between. CDR1 is SEHNR, CDR2 FQNEAQ, per germline (reference sequence).

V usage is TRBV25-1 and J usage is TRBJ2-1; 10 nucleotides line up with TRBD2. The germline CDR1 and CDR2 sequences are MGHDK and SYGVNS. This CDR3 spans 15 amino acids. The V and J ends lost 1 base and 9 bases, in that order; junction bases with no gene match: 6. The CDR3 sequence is CASSELASGSGEQFF. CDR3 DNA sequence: TGTGCCAGCAGTGAATTGGCTAGCGGGAGCGGTGAGCAGTTCTTC.

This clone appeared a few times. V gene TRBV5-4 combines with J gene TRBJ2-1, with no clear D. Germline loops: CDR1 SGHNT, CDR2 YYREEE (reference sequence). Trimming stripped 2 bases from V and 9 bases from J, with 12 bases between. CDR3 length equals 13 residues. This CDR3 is CASSFGVIGEQFF. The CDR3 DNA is TGTGCCAGCAGCTTTGGGGTTATAGGTGAGCAGTTCTTC.

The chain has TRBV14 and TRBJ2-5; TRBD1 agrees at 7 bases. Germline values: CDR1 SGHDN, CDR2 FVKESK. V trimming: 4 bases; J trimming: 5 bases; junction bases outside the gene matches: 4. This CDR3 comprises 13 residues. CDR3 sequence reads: CASSLGQPETQYF. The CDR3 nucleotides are TGTGCCAGCAGCCTGGGACAGCCGGAGACCCAGTACTTC.

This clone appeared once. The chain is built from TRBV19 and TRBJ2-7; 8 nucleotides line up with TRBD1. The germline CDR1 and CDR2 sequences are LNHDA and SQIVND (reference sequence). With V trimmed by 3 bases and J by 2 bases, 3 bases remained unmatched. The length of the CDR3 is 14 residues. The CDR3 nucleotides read TGTGCCAGTAGTATGACAGGGGCGACCTACGAGCAGTACTTC. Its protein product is CASSMTGATYEQYF.

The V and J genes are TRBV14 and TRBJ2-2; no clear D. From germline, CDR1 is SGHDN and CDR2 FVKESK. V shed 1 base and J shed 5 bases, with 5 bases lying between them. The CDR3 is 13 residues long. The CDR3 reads CASSQVGTGELFF. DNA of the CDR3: TGTGCCAGCAGCCAAGTAGGGACCGGGGAGCTGTTTTTT.

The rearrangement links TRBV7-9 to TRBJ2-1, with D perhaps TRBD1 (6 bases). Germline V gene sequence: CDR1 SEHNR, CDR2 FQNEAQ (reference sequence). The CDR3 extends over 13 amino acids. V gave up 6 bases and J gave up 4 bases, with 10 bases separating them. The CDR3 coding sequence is TGTGCCAGCAGTGACGACAGGTACAATGAGCAGTTCTTC. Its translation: CASSDDRYNEQFF.

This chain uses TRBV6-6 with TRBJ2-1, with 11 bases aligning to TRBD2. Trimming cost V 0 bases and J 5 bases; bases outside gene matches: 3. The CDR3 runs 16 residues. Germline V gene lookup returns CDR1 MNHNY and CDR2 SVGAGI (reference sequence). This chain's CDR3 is CASSYSGLAENNEQFF. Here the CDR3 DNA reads TGTGCCAGCAGTTACTCGGGACTAGCGGAAAACAATGAGCAGTTCTTC.

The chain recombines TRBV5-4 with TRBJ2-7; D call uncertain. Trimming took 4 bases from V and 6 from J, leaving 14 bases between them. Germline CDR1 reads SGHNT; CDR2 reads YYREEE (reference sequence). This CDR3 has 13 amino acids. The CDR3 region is CASSNNLAGEQYF. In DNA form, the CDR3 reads TGTGCCAGCAGCAATAACTTAGCCGGCGAGCAGTACTTC.

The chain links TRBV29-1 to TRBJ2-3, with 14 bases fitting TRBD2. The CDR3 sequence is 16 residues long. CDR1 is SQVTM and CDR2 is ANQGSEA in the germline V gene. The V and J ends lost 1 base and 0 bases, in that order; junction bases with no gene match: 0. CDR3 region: CSVEGLAGGSTDTQYF. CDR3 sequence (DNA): TGCAGCGTTGAAGGACTAGCGGGAGGGAGCACAGATACGCAGTATTTT.

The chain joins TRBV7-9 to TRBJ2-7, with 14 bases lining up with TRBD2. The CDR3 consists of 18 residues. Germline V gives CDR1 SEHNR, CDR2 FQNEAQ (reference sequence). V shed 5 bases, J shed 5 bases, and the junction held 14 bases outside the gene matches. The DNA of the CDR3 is TGTGCCAGCAGCCAGATGGGACTAGCGGGAGTAATCGGCAACGAGCAGTACTTC. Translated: CASSQMGLAGVIGNEQYF.

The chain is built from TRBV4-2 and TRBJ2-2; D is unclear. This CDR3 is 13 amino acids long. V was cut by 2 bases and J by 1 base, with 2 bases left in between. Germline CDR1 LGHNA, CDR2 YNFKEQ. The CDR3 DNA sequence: TGTGCCAGCAGCCAACTGAACACCGGGGAGCTGTTTTTT. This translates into CASSQLNTGELFF.

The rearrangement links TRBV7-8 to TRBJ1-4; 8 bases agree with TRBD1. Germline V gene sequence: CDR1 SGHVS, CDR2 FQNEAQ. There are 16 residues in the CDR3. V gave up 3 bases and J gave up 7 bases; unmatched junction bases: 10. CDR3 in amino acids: CASSFWGQVSVEKLFF. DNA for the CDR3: TGTGCCAGCAGCTTTTGGGGACAGGTTTCGGTTGAAAAACTGTTTTTT.

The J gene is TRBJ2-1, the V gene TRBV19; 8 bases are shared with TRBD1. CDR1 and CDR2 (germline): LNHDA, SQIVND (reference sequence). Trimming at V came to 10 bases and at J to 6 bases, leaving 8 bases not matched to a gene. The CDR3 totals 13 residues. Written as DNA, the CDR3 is TGTGCCACAAACAGGGGGGTGAGCAATGAGCAGTTCTTC. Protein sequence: CATNRGVSNEQFF.

This chain's CDR3 is CASSGSYEQYF. The CDR3, as DNA: TGTGCCAGCAGTGGGTCTTACGAGCAGTACTTC. The chain combines TRBV6-6 with TRBJ2-7; no clear D. The CDR3 has 11 residues. Per the germline V gene, CDR1 is MNHNY and CDR2 is SVGAGI (reference sequence). The V end was cut by 5 bases, the J end by 4 bases, with 6 bases between.

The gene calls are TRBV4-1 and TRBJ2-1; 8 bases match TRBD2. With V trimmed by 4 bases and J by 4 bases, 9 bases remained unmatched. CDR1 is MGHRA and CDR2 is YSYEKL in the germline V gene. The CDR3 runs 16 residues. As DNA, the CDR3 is TGCGCCAGCAGCCGAGGTGGGACTAGTTTTTACAATGAGCAGTTCTTC. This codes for CASSRGGTSFYNEQFF.

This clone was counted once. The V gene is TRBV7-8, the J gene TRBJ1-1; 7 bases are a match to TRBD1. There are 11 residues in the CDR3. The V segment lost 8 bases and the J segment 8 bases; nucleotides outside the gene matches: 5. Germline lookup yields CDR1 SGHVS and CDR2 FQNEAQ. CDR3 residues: CASEGDREAFF. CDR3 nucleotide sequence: TGTGCCAGCGAGGGGGACAGAGAAGCTTTCTTT.

The CDR3 sequence: CASSVTGYEQYF. CDR3 bases: TGTGCCAGTAGTGTCACCGGTTACGAGCAGTACTTC. V and J are TRBV19 and TRBJ2-7; D is uncertain. Trimming left V 5 bases short and J 4 bases short, with 9 bases between. The CDR3 loop spans 12 amino acids. The germline V gene has CDR1 LNHDA and CDR2 SQIVND (reference sequence).

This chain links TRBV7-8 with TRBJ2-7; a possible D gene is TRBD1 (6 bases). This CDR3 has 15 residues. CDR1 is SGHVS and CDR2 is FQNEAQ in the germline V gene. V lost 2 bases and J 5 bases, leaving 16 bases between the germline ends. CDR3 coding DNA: TGTGCCAGCAGCTTACAGACAGGTGTGGGGGACGAGCAGTACTTC. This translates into CASSLQTGVGDEQYF.

DNA for the CDR3: TGTGCCAGCAGCCCGCGCCGACAGGGGGGGATGGAGACCCAGTACTTC. This codes for CASSPRRQGGMETQYF. The chain uses TRBV27 and TRBJ2-5; 9 bases line up with TRBD1. Unmatched junction bases numbered 13, after V lost 6 bases and J lost 5 bases. In germline, CDR1 is MNHEY, CDR2 SMNVEV (reference sequence). CDR3 length: 16 residues.

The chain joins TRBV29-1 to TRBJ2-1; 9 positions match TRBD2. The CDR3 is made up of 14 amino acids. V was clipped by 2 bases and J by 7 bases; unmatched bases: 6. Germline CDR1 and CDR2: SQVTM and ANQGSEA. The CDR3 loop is CSVETSGRRNEQFF. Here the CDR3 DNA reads TGCAGCGTTGAAACCAGCGGGAGGCGGAATGAGCAGTTCTTC.

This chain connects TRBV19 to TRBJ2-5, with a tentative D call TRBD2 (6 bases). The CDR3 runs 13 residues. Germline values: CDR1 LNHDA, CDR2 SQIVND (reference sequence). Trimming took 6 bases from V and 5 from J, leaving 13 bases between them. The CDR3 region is CASSPTSLETQYF. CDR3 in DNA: TGTGCCAGTAGCCCTACTAGCTTGGAGACCCAGTACTTC.

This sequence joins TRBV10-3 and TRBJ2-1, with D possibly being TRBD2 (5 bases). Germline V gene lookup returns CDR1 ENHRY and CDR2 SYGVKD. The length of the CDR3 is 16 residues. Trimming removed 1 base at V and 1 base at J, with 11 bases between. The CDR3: CAISEWESASYNEQFF. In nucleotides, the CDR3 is TGTGCCATCAGTGAGTGGGAGAGCGCGTCCTACAATGAGCAGTTCTTC.

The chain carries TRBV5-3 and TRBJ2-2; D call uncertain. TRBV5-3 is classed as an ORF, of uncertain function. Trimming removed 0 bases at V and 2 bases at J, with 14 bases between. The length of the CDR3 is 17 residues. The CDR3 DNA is TGTGCCAGAAGCTTGGCGGGCGGCACAACCAACACCGGGGAGCTGTTTTTT. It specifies CARSLAGGTTNTGELFF.

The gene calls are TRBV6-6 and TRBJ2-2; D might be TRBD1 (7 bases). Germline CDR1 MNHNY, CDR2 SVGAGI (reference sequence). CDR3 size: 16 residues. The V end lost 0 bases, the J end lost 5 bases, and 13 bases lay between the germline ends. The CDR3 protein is CASSYSQGDWTGELFF. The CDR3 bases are TGTGCCAGCAGTTACTCTCAGGGGGACTGGACCGGGGAGCTGTTTTTT.